This T cell receptor beta chain emerged from a study of T cells after yellow fever vaccination. TCRdb passed the 5' RACE reads through MiXCR, listing each CDR3 protein once. The data show about 120,000 distinct CDR3 sequences, with about 7.2% seen just once and 2.7% held by the top ten. Trimming left V 1 base short and J 0 bases short, with 15 bases between. Germline V gives CDR1 LGHNA, CDR2 YNFKEQ. The CDR3 is 17 amino acids. This clonotype was seen repeatedly, ten times or more. The target antigen is unknown. Findings of the study overall: Abundant bulk-population clonotypes could contaminate the FACS-sorted repertoires.

The sequenced sample was CD4+ T cells sorted from PBMCs, obtained roughly 47 days after the first yellow fever vaccination. This receptor was taken from a man younger than 35 who received the YFV17D yellow fever vaccine. The genes are TRBV4-2 and TRBJ1-2, with D perhaps matching TRBD1 (5 bases). The CDR3 region has the DNA TGTGCCAGCAGCCAAGGTTCGGGAGGGGCTTCTAACTATGGCTACACCTTC. Residues: CASSQGSGGASNYGYTF.